This TCR beta chain was obtained from a study of T cell responses to AZD1222 COVID-19 vaccine. Whole-study findings and limits: Nearly half of spike-specific TCRs reportedly go after variant regions that carry no mutations. Donors skewed white British and female; clonal diversity was possibly underestimated. The study found Spike-specific TCR breadth and depth rose after two AZD1222 doses. Vaccine-associated CD4 TCRs spanned spike, dominant at 160-218 and 743-854.

The protocol was immunoSEQ multiplex PCR, while the TCRdb copy is restricted to in-frame clones and leaves out a portion. The table lists around 110,000 clones, roughly nine tenths of them singletons. Per germline, CDR1 SEHNR and CDR2 FQNEAQ (reference sequence). The CDR3 is made up of 16 amino acids. Between the trimmed V and J ends, which lost 2 bases and 5 bases, there was a span of 17 bases. In regard to this clone: No antigen is known for it.

The material was peripheral blood, obtained 28 days after the second AZD1222 dose. The sequence derives from an adult who received the AZD1222 COVID-19 vaccine. The V and J genes are TRBV7-9 and TRBJ2-3, with D perhaps matching TRBD2 (6 bases). This CDR3 is CASSLSGVGVEDTQYF. CDR3 sequence (DNA): TGTGCCAGCAGCTTATCGGGAGTAGGGGTCGAAGATACGCAGTATTTT.